This T cell receptor (beta chain) was documented in a study of cytomegalovirus exposure and HLA in healthy donors. 13 Jbeta primers and 60 Vbeta primers were used for the PCR. Original methodology: In a later analysis, the count reached 75 million to 90 million unique TCR beta chains, with 10 million to 14 million shared. The protocol was immunoSEQ multiplex PCR, while the TCRdb copy is restricted to in-frame clones and leaves out a portion. From that table come the V and J calls and clone size; the DNA was used to work out D and trimming. The sample has some 99,000 clones; less than 70% are singletons. Points from the study as a whole: DRB1 had the most TCR associations and HLA-C the fewest, a later analysis found, with rates varying by HLA locus.

A note on this clone: Antigen specificity is unknown.

Sequenced material: PBMCs. The origin of this receptor is a female donor in good health and CMV-seronegative.

The CDR3 region has the DNA TGTGCCAGCAGCTTAGCGGGGACAGGGTCTTTCGCTGAAGCTTTCTTT. Translated: CASSLAGTGSFAEAFF. The rearrangement joins TRBV7-6 to TRBJ1-1, with 9 bases matching TRBD1. From germline, CDR1 is SGHVS and CDR2 FNYEAQ. The CDR3 covers 16 residues. V gave up 0 bases and J gave up 6 bases; unmatched junction bases: 8.